This T cell receptor (beta chain) was captured by sequencing in a study of T cell responses to AZD1222 COVID-19 vaccine. Overall study results and limits: Nearly half of the spike-specific TCRs reportedly recognize variant regions that carry no mutations. Donors skewed white British and female; clonal diversity was possibly underestimated. Without day 14 samples, only post-peak T cell repertoires were studied.

Points on this clone: Antigen: not known.

This CDR3 contains 15 residues. V shed 2 bases and J shed 2 bases, with 14 bases lying between them. Per the germline V gene, CDR1 is SGHRS and CDR2 is YFSETQ. Clones were sequenced by immunoSEQ multiplex PCR, and TCRdb holds only the in-frame ones, with some missing. The profile shows nearly 90,000 clones, 89% of them singletons. Analyses pooled second doses at about 4 or about 12 weeks. V usage is TRBV5-1 and J usage is TRBJ2-7, with D possibly TRBD2 on 6 matching bases. Here the sequenced sample was peripheral blood, taken 28 days after the second AZD1222 dose. The clonotype was recovered from an adult who received the AZD1222 COVID-19 vaccine. The CDR3 protein is CASSFGSGDAYEQYF. CDR3 bases: TGCGCCAGCAGCTTCGGTAGCGGAGACGCCTACGAGCAGTACTTC.